This T cell receptor (beta chain) was identified during a study of cytomegalovirus exposure and HLA in healthy donors. Trimming cost V 3 bases and J 5 bases; bases outside gene matches: 7. Per the germline V gene, CDR1 is MNHEY and CDR2 is SVGAGI. The CDR3 is 15 residues long. Researchers ran the PCR with 60 Vbeta and 13 Jbeta primers. Assay: immunoSEQ multiplex PCR; the TCRdb copy retains only in-frame clones and omits some. The sample holds 100,000 to 150,000 clones; approximately 87% are singletons and the top ten take 4% to 6.5%. The TCR sequence derives from a woman in her thirties in good health and CMV-seronegative. The specimen sequenced was PBMCs. The chain couples TRBV6-5 to TRBJ1-2; 9 bases match TRBD1. The CDR3 is CASSYTGGDRYGYTF. Here the CDR3 DNA reads TGTGCCAGCAGTTATACAGGGGGCGATCGTTATGGCTACACCTTC.